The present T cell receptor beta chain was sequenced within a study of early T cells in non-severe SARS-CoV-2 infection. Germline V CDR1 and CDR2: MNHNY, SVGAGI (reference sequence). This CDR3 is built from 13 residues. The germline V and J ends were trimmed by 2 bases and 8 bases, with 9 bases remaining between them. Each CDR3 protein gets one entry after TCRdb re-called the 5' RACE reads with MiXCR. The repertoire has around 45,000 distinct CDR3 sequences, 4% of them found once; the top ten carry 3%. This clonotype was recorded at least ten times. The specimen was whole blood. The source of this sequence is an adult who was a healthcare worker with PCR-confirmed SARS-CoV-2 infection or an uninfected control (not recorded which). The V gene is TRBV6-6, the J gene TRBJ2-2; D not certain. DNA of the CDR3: TGTGCCAGCAGTTACAGGGCTAATGGGGAGCTGTTTTTT. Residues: CASSYRANGELFF.